This T cell receptor (beta chain) was captured by sequencing in a study of shared clonotypes between healthy human individuals. Regarding the study as a whole: Larger estimated richness was generally recorded for naive subsets relative to memory subsets. Represented genetic and exposure-history diversity was restricted by having few donors. An expected dependence of interdonor clonotype sharing on sequencing depth was noted.

Trimming removed 6 bases at V and 3 bases at J, with 25 bases between. Per germline, CDR1 KGHSH and CDR2 LQKENI. The CDR3 has 18 residues. Notes on this clone: What it binds is unknown.

TCRdb's copy holds only in-frame clones and misses some; the assay was immunoSEQ multiplex PCR. This table holds 2 million to 2.5 million clones, under 95% found once. A CD45RA-negative memory subset and a CD45RA+ naive subset were separated from the CD4+ cells. The material sequenced was naive CD4+ T cells from PBMCs. The sample's subset: CD45RA+ positively selected. The genes are TRBV18 and TRBJ2-3, with D tentatively TRBD1 or TRBD2 (5 bases each). This sequence was found in a young man in good health. Some clones in this sample may be carry-over from other donors' samples. CDR3 DNA: TGTGCCAGCTCTACCCCATCCTGGCAGGGAGAAGGAACAGATACGCAGTATTTT. Its translation: CASSTPSWQGEGTDTQYF.